This TCR beta chain was sequenced in a study of T cells in Graves' hyperthyroidism and ophthalmopathy. As for the study in general: Blood from the periphery was taken at initial diagnosis, before any treatment.

RNA transcripts served as the template for amplifying TCR beta CDR3 regions. When the TCR CDR3 underwent first-round RT-PCR, the HTBI primer set was used. MiXCR, applied by TCRdb to the multiplex PCR reads, yields one record per CDR3 protein. The table has over 300,000 distinct CDR3 sequences, roughly 15% seen once; the top ten hold about 37%. Patients having uncontrolled infection, another autoimmune disease, pregnancy or lactation were not included. From approximately 9.3 ml of fresh peripheral blood, PBMCs were isolated. Study-wide results and caveats: Ophthalmopathy onset followed model prediction by a median roughly 6.5 months.

This CDR3 comprises 12 residues. Germline V gives CDR1 ENHRY, CDR2 SYGVKD. The V end was cut by 0 bases, the J end by 8 bases, with 2 bases between. This clonotype came up many times. What it binds is unknown. The receptor comes from a woman aged 40 to 50 with Graves' ophthalmopathy. The chain carries TRBV10-3 and TRBJ1-6; D is undetermined. The sequenced sample was blood. The CDR3 DNA reads as TGTGCCATCAGTGAGTCGGATTCACCCCTCCACTTT. This gives the protein CAISESDSPLHF.